This is a list of T cell receptor beta chains from one sample in a study of blood T cell repertoires in COVID-19. Data came from immunoSEQ multiplex PCR; TCRdb stores just in-frame clones and leaves some out. The sample lists tens of thousands of clones, 75% to 90% occurring once. The sequencing input was peripheral blood. These receptors originate from a man aged 65 to 85 with active COVID-19. The CDR3 runs from the conserved cysteine through the conserved F or W. A D gene is named only where the DNA matches it firmly. Where a row states a size, it is once, few, many or the class of an expanded clone; other rows omit it.

CDR3 DNA | CDR3 protein | J gene | V gene | D gene | CDR3 length | clone size
TGTGCCAGCAGTGTTGGGCAGGGTGAACGGCCCCAGCATTTT | CASSVGQGERPQHF | TRBJ1-5 | TRBV2 | NA | 14 | NA
TGTGCCAGCAGGCCGGGGGGGCAAGAGACCCAGTACTTC | CASRPGGQETQYF | TRBJ2-5 | TRBV5-4 | TRBD2 | 13 | NA
TGCAGCGTTCGGGGTGAAGGTGGGGCCAACGTCCTGACTTTC | CSVRGEGGANVLTF | TRBJ2-6 | TRBV29-1 | NA | 14 | few
TGTGCCAGCAGCCAAGCGGCCGGGACAGGGGCCGTCGGGGAGCTGTTTTTT | CASSQAAGTGAVGELFF | TRBJ2-2 | TRBV4-2 | TRBD1 | 17 | once
TGTGCCAGCAGTTTAGGCTTCTCTGGAAACACCATATATTTT | CASSLGFSGNTIYF | TRBJ1-3 | TRBV28 | NA | 14 | NA
TGTGCCAGCAGAGTTACAGGGCTTAACTATGGCTACACCTTC | CASRVTGLNYGYTF | TRBJ1-2 | TRBV2 | NA | 14 | NA
TGTGCCAGTAGGGAACAGGGGGCGCGGGACTATGGCTACACCTTC | CASREQGARDYGYTF | TRBJ1-2 | TRBV19 | TRBD1 | 15 | NA
TGTGCCAGCAGCTCAAACACCGGGGAGCTGTTTTTT | CASSSNTGELFF | TRBJ2-2 | TRBV5-4 | NA | 12 | NA
TGTGCCAGCAGACTCTCGGGGCCGAGCGGGGAGACCCAGTACTTC | CASRLSGPSGETQYF | TRBJ2-5 | TRBV6-5 | NA | 15 | NA
TGTGCCAGCAGTAACACAGGGGTATACGAGCAGTACTTC | CASSNTGVYEQYF | TRBJ2-7 | TRBV12-3/TRBV12-4 | TRBD1 | 13 | NA
TGCGCCAGCAGCTTGGGCGGACAGGGCCCCAAAAACATTCAGTACTTC | CASSLGGQGPKNIQYF | TRBJ2-4 | TRBV5-1 | TRBD1 | 16 | NA
TGTGCCAGCAGTCCACTGGACAGATTCAATCAGCCCCAGCATTTT | CASSPLDRFNQPQHF | TRBJ1-5 | TRBV6-2/TRBV6-3 | NA | 15 | NA
TGTGCCAGCGTACCCACCGGGACATCAACTAATGAAAAACTGTTTTTT | CASVPTGTSTNEKLFF | TRBJ1-4 | TRBV7-8 | NA | 16 | NA
TGTGCCTGGAAGAGGTCGGGAAACACCATATATTTT | CAWKRSGNTIYF | TRBJ1-3 | TRBV30 | NA | 12 | NA
TGTGCCAGCAGTGGACAGGGCCCGCCAACCTACGAGCAGTACTTC | CASSGQGPPTYEQYF | TRBJ2-7 | TRBV6-2/TRBV6-3 | TRBD1 | 15 | NA
TGTGCCAGCAGTTACGGTCGGGCCTACGAGCAGTACTTC | CASSYGRAYEQYF | TRBJ2-7 | TRBV6-5 | NA | 13 | NA
TGTGCCAGCACGGAGCGCCCGGAGACCCAGTACTTC | CASTERPETQYF | TRBJ2-5 | TRBV2 | NA | 12 | NA
TGTGCCACCAGTGATGTGGGACAGGGAACAGATACGCAGTATTTT | CATSDVGQGTDTQYF | TRBJ2-3 | TRBV24-1 | TRBD1 | 15 | NA
TGCGCCAGCAGCTTGGTGGCAGGGGCAACTAATGAAAAACTGTTTTTT | CASSLVAGATNEKLFF | TRBJ1-4 | TRBV5-1 | NA | 16 | once
TGTGCCAGTACCCTAGGACAGGGATATGGGGCCAACGTCCTGACTTTC | CASTLGQGYGANVLTF | TRBJ2-6 | TRBV19 | TRBD1 | 16 | NA
TGTGCCTGGGGGGAGAGCAATCAGCCCCAGCATTTT | CAWGESNQPQHF | TRBJ1-5 | TRBV30 | NA | 12 | NA
TGTGCCAGCAGCCGAGGGGAGGCGGGCAATGAGCAGTTCTTC | CASSRGEAGNEQFF | TRBJ2-1 | TRBV11-3 | NA | 14 | once
TGCGCCAGCAGCTTGGCTGGGCAGGGGGTAGGTGAGCAGTTCTTC | CASSLAGQGVGEQFF | TRBJ2-1 | TRBV5-1 | TRBD1 | 15 | once
TGTGCCAGCAGCTTAGGGCGAGTAGGGGGGGGCGAGGGGACGCAGTATTTT | CASSLGRVGGGEGTQYF | TRBJ2-3 | TRBV7-2 | NA | 17 | NA
TGTGCCAGCAGCGTAGCAAGCGGGGGGCCCACAGATACGCAGTATTTT | CASSVASGGPTDTQYF | TRBJ2-3 | TRBV9 | TRBD2 | 16 | NA
TGTGCCAGCAGCTCCGGGGACAGGGTCAATGAGCAGTTCTTC | CASSSGDRVNEQFF | TRBJ2-1 | TRBV5-4 | TRBD1 | 14 | NA
TGCGCCAGCAGCTCCGTCCACAGGGCTAGGCCGGGACAGTCCCTCAATGAGCGGCAGTTCTTC | CASSSVHRARPGQSLNERQFF | TRBJ2-1 | TRBV5-1 | TRBD1 | 21 | NA
TGTGCCAGCAGCTTAGAAGACAGGACTAACTATGGCTACACCTTC | CASSLEDRTNYGYTF | TRBJ1-2 | TRBV7-2 | NA | 15 | NA
TGTGCCAGCACCAGGATAGATCGGTACGCAGATACGCAGTATTTT | CASTRIDRYADTQYF | TRBJ2-3 | TRBV28 | NA | 15 | once
TGTGCCAGCAAAAAGCAGCGGGGTCTACGCACAGATACGCAGTATTTT | CASKKQRGLRTDTQYF | TRBJ2-3 | TRBV2 | TRBD2 | 16 | NA
TGTGCCAGCAGTGGGACAGGGGGGATTAATCAGCCCCAGCATTTT | CASSGTGGINQPQHF | TRBJ1-5 | TRBV28 | TRBD1 | 15 | NA
TGTGCCAGCAGCCAACAGGGACAGCCCCAGCATTTT | CASSQQGQPQHF | TRBJ1-5 | TRBV3-1/TRBV3-2 | NA | 12 | NA
TGTGCCAGCAGCCTTACAGGGGCCGGGGAGCTGTTTTTT | CASSLTGAGELFF | TRBJ2-2 | TRBV5-5 | TRBD1 | 13 | NA
TGTGCCAGCAGTCCCGGGGTCGGCCCCTACGAGCAGTACTTC | CASSPGVGPYEQYF | TRBJ2-7 | TRBV9 | NA | 14 | NA
TGTGCCATCAGCCAGGATAAAAGCGGGGCTAAAGAGACCCAGTACTTC | CAISQDKSGAKETQYF | TRBJ2-5 | TRBV10-3 | TRBD2 | 16 | few
TGTGCCAGCAGCGGGACAGGACAGGCCTACAATGAGCAGTTCTTC | CASSGTGQAYNEQFF | TRBJ2-1 | TRBV9 | TRBD1 | 15 | NA
TGCGCCAGCAAGCGGGGGGTAGCGGACAATGAGCAGTTCTTC | CASKRGVADNEQFF | TRBJ2-1 | TRBV4-1 | TRBD2 | 14 | NA
TGTGCCAGTAGTAACAGTGCCCAAGAGACCCAGTACTTC | CASSNSAQETQYF | TRBJ2-5 | TRBV19 | NA | 13 | NA
TGTGCCAGCTCACCATACGACAGGGGAGACTATGGCTACACCTTC | CASSPYDRGDYGYTF | TRBJ1-2 | TRBV18 | TRBD1 | 15 | NA
TGTGCCTGGAGTGTATGGCGGGGGGGCTCCTACAATGAGCAGTTCTTC | CAWSVWRGGSYNEQFF | TRBJ2-1 | TRBV30 | TRBD2 | 16 | NA
TGTGCCAGCAGCTTTACAGGGGTCACCCAAGGGGATACGCAGTATTTT | CASSFTGVTQGDTQYF | TRBJ2-3 | TRBV11-2 | TRBD1 | 16 | NA
TGTGCCAGCAGATTCACAGGGTGGACTGAAGCTTTCTTT | CASRFTGWTEAFF | TRBJ1-1 | TRBV5-6 | NA | 13 | NA
TGTGCCAGCAGCTCCCCACAGGGGGCATGGAACAATGAGCAGTTCTTC | CASSSPQGAWNNEQFF | TRBJ2-1 | TRBV11-2 | TRBD1 | 16 | NA
TGTGCCAGCAGCTCCCTCCAGGGGGTCTATGGCTACACCTTC | CASSSLQGVYGYTF | TRBJ1-2 | TRBV6-5 | TRBD1 | 14 | NA
TGTGCCTGGAGCGGACCGGGGGGTGAGACCCAGTACTTC | CAWSGPGGETQYF | TRBJ2-5 | TRBV30 | TRBD2 | 13 | NA
TGCGCCAGCTCGAGAACCACAGGGGAGCAGTACTTC | CASSRTTGEQYF | TRBJ2-7 | TRBV10-1 | NA | 12 | NA
TGTGCCAGCGGGCAGGGGGCCTACGAGCAGTACTTC | CASGQGAYEQYF | TRBJ2-7 | TRBV19 | TRBD1 | 12 | few
TGTGCCAGTAGTGCCTCTAGCGGGGTCACAGATACGCAGTATTTT | CASSASSGVTDTQYF | TRBJ2-3 | TRBV19 | TRBD2 | 15 | NA
TGTGCCAGCTCACCCAGACAGGTGCCACCTGGGGCCAACGTCCTGACTTTC | CASSPRQVPPGANVLTF | TRBJ2-6 | TRBV18 | NA | 17 | once
TGTGCCTGGAGTGTACGGGGGGCCCTTGAAAAACTGTTTTTT | CAWSVRGALEKLFF | TRBJ1-4 | TRBV30 | NA | 14 | NA
TGTGCCAGCCTTCTTGGGACAGGGGCTGAAGCTTTCTTT | CASLLGTGAEAFF | TRBJ1-1 | TRBV6-5 | TRBD1 | 13 | NA
TGTGCCAGTAGTACCATCCTCTACACAGATACGCAGTATTTT | CASSTILYTDTQYF | TRBJ2-3 | TRBV19 | NA | 14 | NA
TGCGCCAGCAGCTGGGGGACAGGGATGAACTATGGCTACACCTTC | CASSWGTGMNYGYTF | TRBJ1-2 | TRBV5-1 | TRBD1 | 15 | NA
TGCGCCAGCAGCCTCATGACAGGCCCACTCAGCTCCTATAATTCACCCCTCCACTTT | CASSLMTGPLSSYNSPLHF | TRBJ1-6 | TRBV5-1 | NA | 19 | once
TGTGCCACCTCAATACGGGCGGGGGCTCAGCCCCAGCATTTT | CATSIRAGAQPQHF | TRBJ1-5 | TRBV6-6 | NA | 14 | NA